Given below is one TCR beta chain in context. The antigen is unknown. This sample also contains other DNA sequences that code for the same CDR3. This CDR3 is built from 14 residues. The V gene end was trimmed by 2 bases and the J gene end by 3 bases; junction bases not matched to a gene: 2. Per the germline V gene, CDR1 is MNHEY and CDR2 is SMNVEV (reference sequence). The repertoire was sequenced with immunoSEQ multiplex PCR; TCRdb's copy has only in-frame clones and lacks some. The sample records about 86,000 clones, 91% being singletons. The sample belongs to a study of graft-versus-host responses after intestinal transplantation. The overall study: Transplants were multivisceral, liver-intestinal, or isolated intestinal. All of the recipients had induction that used anti-thymocyte globulin, then tacrolimus and steroids for roughly three years.

The rearrangement uses TRBV27 and TRBJ2-7; 9 nucleotides line up with TRBD1. The receptor comes from a human donor who received an intestinal transplant. This sample comprised unstimulated CD8+ T cells sorted from spleen or lymph node cells, obtained before intestinal transplant. This chain's CDR3 is CASSLGQGSYEQYF. The DNA for the CDR3 is TGTGCCAGCAGTTTAGGACAGGGGAGCTACGAGCAGTACTTC.